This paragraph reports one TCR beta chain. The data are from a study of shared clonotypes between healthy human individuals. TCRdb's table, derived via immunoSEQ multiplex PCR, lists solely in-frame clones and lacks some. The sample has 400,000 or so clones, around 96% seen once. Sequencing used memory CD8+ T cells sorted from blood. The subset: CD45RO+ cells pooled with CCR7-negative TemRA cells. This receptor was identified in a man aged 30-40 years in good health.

As DNA, the CDR3 is TGTGCCAGCCTTACTGGGGCCAACGTCCTGACTTTC. Amino acids: CASLTGANVLTF. The chain employs TRBV27 and TRBJ2-6; unclear D gene. Deletions cut 8 bases from V and 2 bases from J, with 4 bases between. From germline, CDR1 is MNHEY and CDR2 SMNVEV (reference sequence). The CDR3 totals 12 residues.